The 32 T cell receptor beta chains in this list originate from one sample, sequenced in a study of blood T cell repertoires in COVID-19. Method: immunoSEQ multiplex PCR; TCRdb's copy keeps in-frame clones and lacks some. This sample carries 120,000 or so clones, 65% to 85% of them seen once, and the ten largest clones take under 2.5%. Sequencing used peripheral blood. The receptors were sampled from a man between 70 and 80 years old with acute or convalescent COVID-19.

The CDR3 DNA follows: TGTGCCAGTCAGCGGGGCTCTGGAAACACCATATATTTT. Its protein product is CASQRGSGNTIYF. The rearrangement uses TRBV27 and TRBJ1-3; D unresolved. With 9 bases removed from V and 0 bases from J, the gap between germline ends came to 9 bases. The CDR3 sequence is 13 residues long. CDR1 MNHEY and CDR2 SMNVEV come from the germline V gene (reference sequence).

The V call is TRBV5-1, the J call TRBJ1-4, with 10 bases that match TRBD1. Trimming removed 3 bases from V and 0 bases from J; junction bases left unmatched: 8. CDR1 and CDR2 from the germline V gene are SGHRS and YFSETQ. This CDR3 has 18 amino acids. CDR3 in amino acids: CASSSGQGYRATNEKLFF. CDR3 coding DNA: TGCGCCAGCAGCTCGGGACAGGGGTATCGAGCAACTAATGAAAAACTGTTTTTT.

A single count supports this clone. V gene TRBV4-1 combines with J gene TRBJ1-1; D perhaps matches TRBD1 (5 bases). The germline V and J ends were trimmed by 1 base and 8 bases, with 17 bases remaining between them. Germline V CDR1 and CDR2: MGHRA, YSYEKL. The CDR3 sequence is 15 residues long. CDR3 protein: CASSQVGDYGPEAFF. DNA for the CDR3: TGCGCCAGCAGCCAAGTTGGGGACTACGGTCCCGAAGCTTTCTTT.

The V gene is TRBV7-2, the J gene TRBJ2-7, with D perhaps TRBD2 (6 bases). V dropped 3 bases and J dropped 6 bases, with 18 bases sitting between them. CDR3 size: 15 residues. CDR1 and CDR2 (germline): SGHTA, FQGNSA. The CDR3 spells CASSFVSLGGGEQYF. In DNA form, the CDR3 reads TGTGCCAGCAGCTTCGTTAGCCTTGGGGGAGGCGAGCAGTACTTC.

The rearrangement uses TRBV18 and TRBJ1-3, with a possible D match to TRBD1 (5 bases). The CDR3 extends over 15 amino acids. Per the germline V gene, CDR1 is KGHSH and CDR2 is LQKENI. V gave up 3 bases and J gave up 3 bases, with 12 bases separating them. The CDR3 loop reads CASSPPRQGGNTIYF. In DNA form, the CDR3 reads TGTGCCAGCTCACCGCCCCGCCAGGGTGGAAACACCATATATTTT.

CDR3 sequence reads: CASSAGGWRYTF. The DNA for the CDR3 is TGTGCCAGCAGTGCAGGAGGTTGGCGCTACACCTTC. V and J are TRBV2 and TRBJ1-2; D is ambiguous. The CDR3 length is 12 residues. Deletions cut 4 bases from V and 9 bases from J, with 12 bases between. Per germline, CDR1 SNHLY and CDR2 FYNNEI. The variable domain in full, completed from reference TRBV2 and TRBJ1-2, reads EPEVTQTPSHQVTQMGQEVILRCVPISNHLYFYWYRQILGQKVEFLVSFYNNEISEKSEIFDDQFSVERPDGSNFTLKIRSTKLEDSAMYFCASSAGGWRYTFGSGTRLTVV.

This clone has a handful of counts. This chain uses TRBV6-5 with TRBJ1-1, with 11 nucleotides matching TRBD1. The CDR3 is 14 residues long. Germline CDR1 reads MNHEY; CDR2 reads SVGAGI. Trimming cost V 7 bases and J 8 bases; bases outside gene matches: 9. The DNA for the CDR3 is TGTGCCAGCAATCTGGACAGGGGGCGGGGGGAAGCTTTCTTT. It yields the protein CASNLDRGRGEAFF.

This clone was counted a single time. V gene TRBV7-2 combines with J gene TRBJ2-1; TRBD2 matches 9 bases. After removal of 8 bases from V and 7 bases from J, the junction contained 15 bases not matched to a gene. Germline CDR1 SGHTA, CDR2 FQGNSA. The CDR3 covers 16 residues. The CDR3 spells CASRPPSGKNLNEQFF. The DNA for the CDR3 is TGTGCCAGCCGCCCCCCTAGCGGGAAAAACCTTAATGAGCAGTTCTTC.

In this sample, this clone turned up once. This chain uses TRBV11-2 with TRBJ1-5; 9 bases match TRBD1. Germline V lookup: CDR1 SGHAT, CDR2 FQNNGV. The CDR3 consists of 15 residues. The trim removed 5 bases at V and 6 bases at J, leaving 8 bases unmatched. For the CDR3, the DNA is TGTGCCAGCAGCCCCGGGACAGGGCTAAGTCAGCCCCAGCATTTT. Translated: CASSPGTGLSQPQHF.

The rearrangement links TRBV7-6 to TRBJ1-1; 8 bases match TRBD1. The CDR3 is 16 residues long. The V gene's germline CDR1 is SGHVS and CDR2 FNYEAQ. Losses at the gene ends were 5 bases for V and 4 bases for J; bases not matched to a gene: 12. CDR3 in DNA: TGTGCCAGCAGCAGAAATTCAGGGGGCGTACGCACTGAAGCTTTCTTT. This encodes CASSRNSGGVRTEAFF.

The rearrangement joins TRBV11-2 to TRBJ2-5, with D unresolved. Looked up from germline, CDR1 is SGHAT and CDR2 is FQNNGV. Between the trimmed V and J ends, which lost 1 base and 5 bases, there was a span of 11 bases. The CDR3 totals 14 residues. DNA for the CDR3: TGTGCCAGCAGCTTAGCTCCGGTCCGGGAGACCCAGTACTTC. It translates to CASSLAPVRETQYF.

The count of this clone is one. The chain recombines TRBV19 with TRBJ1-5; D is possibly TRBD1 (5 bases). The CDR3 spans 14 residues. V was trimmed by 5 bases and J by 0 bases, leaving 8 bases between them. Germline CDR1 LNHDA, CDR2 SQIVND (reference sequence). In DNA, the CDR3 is TGTGCCAGTAGTTTGCAGGGTAGCAATCAGCCCCAGCATTTT. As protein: CASSLQGSNQPQHF.

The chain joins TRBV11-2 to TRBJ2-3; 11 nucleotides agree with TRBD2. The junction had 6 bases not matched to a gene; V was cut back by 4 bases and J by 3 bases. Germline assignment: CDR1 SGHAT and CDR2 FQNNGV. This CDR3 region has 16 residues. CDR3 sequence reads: CASSSLAGGPTDTQYF. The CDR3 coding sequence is TGTGCCAGCAGCTCATTAGCGGGGGGGCCAACAGATACGCAGTATTTT.

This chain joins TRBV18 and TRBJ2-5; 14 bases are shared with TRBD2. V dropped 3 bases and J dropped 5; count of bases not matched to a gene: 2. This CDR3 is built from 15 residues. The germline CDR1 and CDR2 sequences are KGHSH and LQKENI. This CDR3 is CASSPGLAGVETQYF. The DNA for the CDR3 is TGTGCCAGCTCACCGGGACTAGCGGGGGTCGAGACCCAGTACTTC. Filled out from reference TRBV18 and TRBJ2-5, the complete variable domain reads NAGVMQNPRHLVRRRGQEARLRCSPMKGHSHVYWYRQLPEEGLKFMVYLQKENIIDESGMPKERFSAEFPKEGPSILRIQQVVRGDSAAYFCASSPGLAGVETQYFGPGTRLLVL.

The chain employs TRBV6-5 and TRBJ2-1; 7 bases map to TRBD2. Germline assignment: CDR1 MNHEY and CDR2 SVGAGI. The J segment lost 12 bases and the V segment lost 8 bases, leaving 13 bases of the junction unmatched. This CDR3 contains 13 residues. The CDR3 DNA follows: TGTGCCAGCGCCAACCGGGGGGTAGAGGTGCAGTTCTTC. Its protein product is CASANRGVEVQFF.

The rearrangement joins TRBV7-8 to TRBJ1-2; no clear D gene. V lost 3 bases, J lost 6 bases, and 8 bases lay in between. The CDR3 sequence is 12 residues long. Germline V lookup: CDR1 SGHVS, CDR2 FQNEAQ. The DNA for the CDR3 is TGTGCCAGCAGCTTGCGAGGGAATGGCTACACCTTC. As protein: CASSLRGNGYTF.

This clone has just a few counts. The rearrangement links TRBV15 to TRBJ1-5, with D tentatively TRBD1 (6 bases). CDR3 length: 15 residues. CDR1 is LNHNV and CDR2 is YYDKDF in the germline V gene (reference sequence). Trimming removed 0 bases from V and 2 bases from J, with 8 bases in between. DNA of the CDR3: TGTGCCACCAGCAGAGAGGGGGCAGGCAATCAGCCCCAGCATTTT. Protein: CATSREGAGNQPQHF.

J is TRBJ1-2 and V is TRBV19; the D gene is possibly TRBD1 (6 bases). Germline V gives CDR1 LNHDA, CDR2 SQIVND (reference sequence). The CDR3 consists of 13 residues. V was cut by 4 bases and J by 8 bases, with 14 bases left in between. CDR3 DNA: TGTGCCAGTAGTAGTGACAGGATCCGGGGCTACACCTTC. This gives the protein CASSSDRIRGYTF.

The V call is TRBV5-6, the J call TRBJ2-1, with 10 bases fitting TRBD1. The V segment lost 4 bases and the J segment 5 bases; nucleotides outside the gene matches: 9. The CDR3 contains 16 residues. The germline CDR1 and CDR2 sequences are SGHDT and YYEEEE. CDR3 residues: CASSQPWGQGNNEQFF. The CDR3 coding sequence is TGTGCCAGCAGCCAACCCTGGGGACAGGGGAACAATGAGCAGTTCTTC.

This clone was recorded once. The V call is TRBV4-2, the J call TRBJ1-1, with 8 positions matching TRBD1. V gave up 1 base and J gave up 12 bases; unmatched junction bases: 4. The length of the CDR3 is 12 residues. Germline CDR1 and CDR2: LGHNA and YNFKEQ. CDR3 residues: CASSQVDREPFF. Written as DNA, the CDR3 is TGTGCCAGCAGCCAAGTGGACAGGGAACCTTTCTTT.

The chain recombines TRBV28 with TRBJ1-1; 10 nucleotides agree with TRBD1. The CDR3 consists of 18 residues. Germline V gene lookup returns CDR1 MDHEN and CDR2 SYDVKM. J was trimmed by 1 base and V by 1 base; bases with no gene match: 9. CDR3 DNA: TGTGCCAGCAGTTTATTAGGCGGGACAGGGGTAGGGAACACTGAAGCTTTCTTT. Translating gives CASSLLGGTGVGNTEAFF.

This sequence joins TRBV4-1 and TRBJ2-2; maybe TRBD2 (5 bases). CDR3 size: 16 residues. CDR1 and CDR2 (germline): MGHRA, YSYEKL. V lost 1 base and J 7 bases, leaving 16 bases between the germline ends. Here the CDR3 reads CASSQVPGEKGGELFF. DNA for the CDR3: TGCGCCAGCAGCCAAGTCCCTGGGGAGAAAGGCGGGGAGCTGTTTTTT.

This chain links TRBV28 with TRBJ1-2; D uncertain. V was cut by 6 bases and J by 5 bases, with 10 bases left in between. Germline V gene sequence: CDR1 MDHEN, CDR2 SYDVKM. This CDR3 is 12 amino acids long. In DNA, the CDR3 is TGTGCCAGCAGCCTCCCCCCTTATGGCTACACCTTC. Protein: CASSLPPYGYTF.

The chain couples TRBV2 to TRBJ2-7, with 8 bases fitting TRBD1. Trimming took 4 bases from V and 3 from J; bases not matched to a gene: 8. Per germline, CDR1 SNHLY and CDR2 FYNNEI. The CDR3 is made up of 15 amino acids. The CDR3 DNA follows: TGTGCCAGCAGTGTCCTAACAGGGGGTAACTACGAGCAGTACTTC. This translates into CASSVLTGGNYEQYF.

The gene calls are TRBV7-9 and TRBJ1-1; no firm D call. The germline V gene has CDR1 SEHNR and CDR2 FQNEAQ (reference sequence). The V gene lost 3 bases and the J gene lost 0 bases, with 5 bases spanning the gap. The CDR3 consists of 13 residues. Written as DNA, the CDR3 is TGTGCCAGCAGCTTTCAAATGAACACTGAAGCTTTCTTT. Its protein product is CASSFQMNTEAFF.

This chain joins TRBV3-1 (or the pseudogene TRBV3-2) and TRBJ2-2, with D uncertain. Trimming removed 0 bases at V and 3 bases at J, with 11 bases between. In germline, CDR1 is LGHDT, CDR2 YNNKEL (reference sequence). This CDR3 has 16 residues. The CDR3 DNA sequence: TGTGCCAGCAGCCAAGAGGGCAGTTGGGACACCGGGGAGCTGTTTTTT. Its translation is CASSQEGSWDTGELFF.

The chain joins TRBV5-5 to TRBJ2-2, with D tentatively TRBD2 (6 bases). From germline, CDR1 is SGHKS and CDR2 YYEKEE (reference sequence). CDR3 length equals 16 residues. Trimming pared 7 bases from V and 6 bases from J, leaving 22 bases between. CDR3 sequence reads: CASCPIVGTSSGELFF. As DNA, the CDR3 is TGTGCCAGCTGCCCCATTGTGGGTACTAGCTCCGGGGAGCTGTTTTTT.

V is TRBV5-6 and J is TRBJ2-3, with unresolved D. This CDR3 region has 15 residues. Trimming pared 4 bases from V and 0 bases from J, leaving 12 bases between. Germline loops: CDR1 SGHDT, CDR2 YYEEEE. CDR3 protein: CASSLRVRSTDTQYF. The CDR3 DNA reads TGTGCCAGCAGCCTCCGGGTCAGAAGCACAGATACGCAGTATTTT. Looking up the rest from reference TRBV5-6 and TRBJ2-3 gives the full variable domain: DAGVTQSPTHLIKTRGQQVTLRCSPKSGHDTVSWYQQALGQGPQFIFQYYEEEERQRGNFPDRFSGHQFPNYSSELNVNALLLGDSALYLCASSLRVRSTDTQYFGPGTRLTVL.

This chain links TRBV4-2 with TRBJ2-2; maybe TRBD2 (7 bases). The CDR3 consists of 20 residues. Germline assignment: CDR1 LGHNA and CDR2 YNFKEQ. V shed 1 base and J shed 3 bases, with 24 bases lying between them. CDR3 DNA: TGTGCCAGCAGCCAAGTAGTTGGCGGGGGCCCCGCCGCGCACACCGGGGAGCTGTTTTTT. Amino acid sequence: CASSQVVGGGPAAHTGELFF.

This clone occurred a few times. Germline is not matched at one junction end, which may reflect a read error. The CDR3 is CATSRDSGGQNF. DNA of the CDR3: TGTGCCACCAGCAGAGATAGTGGAGGCCAAAACTTC. The genes are TRBV15 and TRBJ1-2; D unclear. Germline V lookup: CDR1 LNHNV, CDR2 YYDKDF (reference sequence). The CDR3 spans 12 residues. Based on the CDR3 plus reference TRBV15 and TRBJ1-2, the full variable domain is DAMVIQNPRYQVTQFGKPVTLSCSQTLNHNVMYWYQQKSSQAPKLLFHYYDKDFNNEADTPDNFQSRRPNTSFCFLDIRSPGLGDTAMYLCATSRDSGGQNFGSGTRLTVV.

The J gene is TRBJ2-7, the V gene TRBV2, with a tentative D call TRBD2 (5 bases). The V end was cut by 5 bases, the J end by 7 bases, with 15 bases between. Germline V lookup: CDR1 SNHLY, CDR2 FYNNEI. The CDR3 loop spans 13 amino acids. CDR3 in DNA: TGTGCCAGCAGTAACAGACGAACGGGGGAGCAGTACTTC. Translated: CASSNRRTGEQYF.

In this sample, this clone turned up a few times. The CDR3 nucleotides are TGTGCCAGCAGCTCTCACAGGCGCTTGGGGGGAAACACCATATATTTT. Amino acids: CASSSHRRLGGNTIYF. The chain joins TRBV9 to TRBJ1-3; possible D gene TRBD1, 5 bases. V shed 4 bases and J shed 4 bases, with 18 bases lying between them. The germline V gene encodes CDR1 SGDLS and CDR2 YYNGEE. This CDR3 has 16 amino acids.